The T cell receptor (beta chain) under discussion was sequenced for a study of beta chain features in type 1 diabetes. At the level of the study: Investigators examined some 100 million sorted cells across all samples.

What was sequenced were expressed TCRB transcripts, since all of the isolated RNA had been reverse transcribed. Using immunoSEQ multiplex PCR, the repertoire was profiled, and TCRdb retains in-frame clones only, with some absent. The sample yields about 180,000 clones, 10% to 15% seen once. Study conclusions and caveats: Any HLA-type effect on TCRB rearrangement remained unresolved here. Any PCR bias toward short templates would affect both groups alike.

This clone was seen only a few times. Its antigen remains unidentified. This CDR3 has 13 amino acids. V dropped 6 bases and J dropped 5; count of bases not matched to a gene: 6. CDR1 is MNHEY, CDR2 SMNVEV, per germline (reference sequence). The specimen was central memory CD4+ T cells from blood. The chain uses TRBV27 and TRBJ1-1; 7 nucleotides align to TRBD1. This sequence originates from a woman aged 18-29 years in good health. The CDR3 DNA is TGTGCCAGCAGATTCGTACAGGGGACTGAAGCTTTCTTT. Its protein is CASRFVQGTEAFF.